Described below is a single T cell receptor beta chain sequence and its context. The sample comes from a study of blood T cell repertoires in COVID-19. Study in general: Spain, Italy and the United States supplied samples that represented acute and convalescent COVID-19. Sample material is recorded as cDNA or gDNA derived from T cells, B-cell-depleted T cells, or PBMCs.

The authors' processing: Amplification of reference gene primers was used by the study to estimate nucleated cell counts. Clones were read by immunoSEQ multiplex PCR, and TCRdb kept only the in-frame ones, dropping some. V, J and clone size reflect that table, while D and trimming were determined from the DNA. The repertoire includes some 100,000 clones, roughly four fifths of them detected once, and about 12% sits in the top ten. The sample taken for sequencing was peripheral blood. The sequence came from a human donor in a cohort sampled during active COVID-19.

The CDR3 region is CASSVGRGGSYEQYF. The CDR3 DNA is TGTGCCAGCAGCGTAGGTCGAGGGGGCTCCTACGAGCAGTACTTC. This sequence joins TRBV9 and TRBJ2-7; D perhaps matches TRBD1 (6 bases). V lost 0 bases to trimming and J lost 0 bases, with 10 bases between them. The CDR3 is 15 residues long. Per the germline V gene, CDR1 is SGDLS and CDR2 is YYNGEE.